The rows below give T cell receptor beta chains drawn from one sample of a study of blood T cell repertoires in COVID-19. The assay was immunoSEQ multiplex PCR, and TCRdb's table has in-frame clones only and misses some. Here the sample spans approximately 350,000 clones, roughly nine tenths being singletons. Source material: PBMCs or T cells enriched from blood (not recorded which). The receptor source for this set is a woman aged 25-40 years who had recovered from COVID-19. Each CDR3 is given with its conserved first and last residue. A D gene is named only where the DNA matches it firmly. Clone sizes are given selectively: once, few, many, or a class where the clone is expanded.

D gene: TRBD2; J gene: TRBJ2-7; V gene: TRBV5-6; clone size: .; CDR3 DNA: TGTGCCAGCAGCTTGGTGACTAGCGGGAGGAACTACGAGCAGTACTTC; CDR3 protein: CASSLVTSGRNYEQYF
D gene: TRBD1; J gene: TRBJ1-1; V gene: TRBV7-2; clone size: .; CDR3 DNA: TGTGCCAGCAGCTTAGCCCCCGGACAGGGGGATAGGAGCACTGAAGCTTTCTTT; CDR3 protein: CASSLAPGQGDRSTEAFF
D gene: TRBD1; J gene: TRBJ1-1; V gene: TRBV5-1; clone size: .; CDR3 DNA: TGCGCCAGCAGCTCTCTAGGGACAGCGAACACTGAAGCTTTCTTT; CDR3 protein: CASSSLGTANTEAFF
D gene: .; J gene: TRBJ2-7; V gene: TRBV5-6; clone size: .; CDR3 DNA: TGTGCCAGCAGCTTGGGGGGCACCTACGAGCAGTACTTC; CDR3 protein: CASSLGGTYEQYF
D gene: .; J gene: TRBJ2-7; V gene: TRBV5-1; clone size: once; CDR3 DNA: TGCGCCAGCAGCGGAAGGGAGGGGGGTCCCTACGAGCAGTACTTC; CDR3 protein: CASSGREGGPYEQYF
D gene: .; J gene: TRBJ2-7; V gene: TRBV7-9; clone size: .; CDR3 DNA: TGTGCCAGCAGCTACGCGGGGTCCGAGCAGTACTTC; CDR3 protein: CASSYAGSEQYF
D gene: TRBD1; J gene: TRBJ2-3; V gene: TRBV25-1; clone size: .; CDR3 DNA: TGTGCCAGCAGTGAATCCGGGACAGCCACAGATACGCAGTATTTT; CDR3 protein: CASSESGTATDTQYF
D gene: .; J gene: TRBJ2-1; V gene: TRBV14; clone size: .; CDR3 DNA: TGTGCCAGCAGCCCCGTCCGGGGAGAGCAGTTCTTC; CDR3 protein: CASSPVRGEQFF
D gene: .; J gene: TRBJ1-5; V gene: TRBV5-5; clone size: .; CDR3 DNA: TGTGCCAGCAGTCCGGGGGGAGGGTTCAATCAGCCCCAGCATTTT; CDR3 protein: CASSPGGGFNQPQHF
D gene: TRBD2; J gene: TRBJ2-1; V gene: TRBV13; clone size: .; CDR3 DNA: TGTGCCAGCAGCCCCGTAGGACCTAGCGGTGACAATGAGCAGTTCTTC; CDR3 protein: CASSPVGPSGDNEQFF
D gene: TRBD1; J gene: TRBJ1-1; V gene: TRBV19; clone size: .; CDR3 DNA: TGTGCCAGTCGTAGACAGGGTTTAACTGAAGCTTTCTTT; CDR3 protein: CASRRQGLTEAFF
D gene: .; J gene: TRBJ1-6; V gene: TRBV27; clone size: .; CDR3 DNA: TGTGCCAGCAGTCCTGACAGGCGACAATGGAATTCACCCCTCCACTTT; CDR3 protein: CASSPDRRQWNSPLHF
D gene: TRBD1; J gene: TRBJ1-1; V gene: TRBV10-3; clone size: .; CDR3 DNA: TGTGCCATCAGCCGGGGGACAGGAATAAACACTGAAGCTTTCTTT; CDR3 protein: CAISRGTGINTEAFF
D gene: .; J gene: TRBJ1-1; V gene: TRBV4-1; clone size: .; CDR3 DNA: TGCGCCAGCAGCCAAGCTGGCCAGGGGAACACTGAAGCTTTCTTT; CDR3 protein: CASSQAGQGNTEAFF
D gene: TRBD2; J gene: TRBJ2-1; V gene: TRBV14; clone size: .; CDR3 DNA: TGTGCCAGCGCACCCCGGGGGGGAAACAATGAGCAGTTCTTC; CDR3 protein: CASAPRGGNNEQFF
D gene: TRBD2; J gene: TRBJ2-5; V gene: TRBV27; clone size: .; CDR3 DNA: TGTGCCACCGCGGCCGCGGGAGGGGCAGAGACCCAGTACTTC; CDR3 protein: CATAAAGGAETQYF
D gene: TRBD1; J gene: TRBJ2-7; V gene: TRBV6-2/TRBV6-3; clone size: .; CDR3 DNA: TGTGCCAGCAGTTACAAAATTAGAGGTCGGGGACAGGGATCCTACGAGCAGTACTTC; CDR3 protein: CASSYKIRGRGQGSYEQYF
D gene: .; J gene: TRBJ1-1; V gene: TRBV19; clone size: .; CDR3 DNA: TGTGCCTCCGGTACGAGGAACACTGAAGCTTTCTTT; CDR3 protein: CASGTRNTEAFF
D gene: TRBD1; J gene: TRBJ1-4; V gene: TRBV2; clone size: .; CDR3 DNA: TGTGCCAGCAGTGAGGGGACAGGGCATGGAAAACTGTTTTTT; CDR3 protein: CASSEGTGHGKLFF
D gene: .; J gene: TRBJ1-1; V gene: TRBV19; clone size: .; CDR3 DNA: TGTGCCAGTAGGCGGGGGGACGGGAACACTGAAGCTTTCTTT; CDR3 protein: CASRRGDGNTEAFF
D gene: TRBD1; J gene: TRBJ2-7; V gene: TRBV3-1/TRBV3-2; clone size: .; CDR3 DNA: TGTGCCAGCTTAAGACAGGGTAGCCACGAGCAGTACTTC; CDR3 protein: CASLRQGSHEQYF
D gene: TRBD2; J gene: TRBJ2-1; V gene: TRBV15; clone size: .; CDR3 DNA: TGTGCCACCAGCAGAGCCCCGCGGGGGAACAATGAGCAGTTCTTC; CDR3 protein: CATSRAPRGNNEQFF
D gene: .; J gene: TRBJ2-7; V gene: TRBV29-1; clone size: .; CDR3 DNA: TGCAGCGTTGTGACACAGACCTACGAGCAGTACTTC; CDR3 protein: CSVVTQTYEQYF
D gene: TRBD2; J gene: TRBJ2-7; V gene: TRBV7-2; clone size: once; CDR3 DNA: TGTGCCAGCAGCTCTCTGAGCGGGGGAGGACGCGAGCAGTACTTC; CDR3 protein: CASSSLSGGGREQYF
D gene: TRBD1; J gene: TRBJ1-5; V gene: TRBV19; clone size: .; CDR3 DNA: TGTGCCAGTAGTACCTGGACAGGGAGCAATCAGCCCCAGCATTTT; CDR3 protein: CASSTWTGSNQPQHF
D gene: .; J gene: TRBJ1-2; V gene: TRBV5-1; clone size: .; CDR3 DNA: TGCGCCAGCAGCTTGTCTCCAGCTTCGGGGGAAGGCTACACCTTC; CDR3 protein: CASSLSPASGEGYTF
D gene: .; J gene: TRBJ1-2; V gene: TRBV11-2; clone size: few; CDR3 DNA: TGTGCCAGCAGCTTAGGACTGGCCGGCTACACCTTC; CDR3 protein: CASSLGLAGYTF
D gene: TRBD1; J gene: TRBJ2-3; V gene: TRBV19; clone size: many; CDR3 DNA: TGTGCCAGTAAGGGACAGGGAACAGATACGCAGTATTTT; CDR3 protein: CASKGQGTDTQYF
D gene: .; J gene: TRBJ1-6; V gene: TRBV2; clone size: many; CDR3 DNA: TGTGCCAGCAGAGCACTTTTATCAGAGGAGTCACCCCTCCACTTT; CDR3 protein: CASRALLSEESPLHF
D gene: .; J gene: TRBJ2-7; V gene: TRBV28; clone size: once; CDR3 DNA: TGTGCCAGCAGACGTACTAGCTACGAGCAGTACTTC; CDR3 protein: CASRRTSYEQYF
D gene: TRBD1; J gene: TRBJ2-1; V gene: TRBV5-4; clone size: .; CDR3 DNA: TGTGCCAGCAGCTTCCCCGGACAGGGGGCTCACACGAGCTCCTACAATGAGCAGTTCTTC; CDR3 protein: CASSFPGQGAHTSSYNEQFF
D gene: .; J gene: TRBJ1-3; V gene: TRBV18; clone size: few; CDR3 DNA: TGTGCCAGCTCCCCTACAGTATCAGGAAACACCATATATTTT; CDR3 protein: CASSPTVSGNTIYF
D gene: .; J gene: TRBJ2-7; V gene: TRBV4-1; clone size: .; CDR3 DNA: TGCGCCAGCAGCCAAGACTTCCAGCGTCCCTCCTACGAGCAGTACTTC; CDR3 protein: CASSQDFQRPSYEQYF
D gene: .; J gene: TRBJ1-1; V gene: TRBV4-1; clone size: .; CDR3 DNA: TGCGCCAGCAGCCAAACAACCTGGGGGGAAGGCATGGGTGAAGCTTTCTTT; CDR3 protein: CASSQTTWGEGMGEAFF
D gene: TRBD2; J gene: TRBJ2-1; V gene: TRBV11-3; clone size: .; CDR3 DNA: TGTGCCAGCAGCTCGGGACTAGCTACTGAGCAGTTCTTC; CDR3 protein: CASSSGLATEQFF
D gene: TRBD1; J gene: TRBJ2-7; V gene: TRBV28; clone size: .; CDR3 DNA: TGTGCCAGCAGCCTAGGGGACAGGGGGTCCGAGCAGTACTTC; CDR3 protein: CASSLGDRGSEQYF
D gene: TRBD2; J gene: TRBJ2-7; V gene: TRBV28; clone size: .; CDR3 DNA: TGTGCCAGCAGCTCGACTAGCCCTTCTACCTACGAGCAGTACTTC; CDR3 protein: CASSSTSPSTYEQYF
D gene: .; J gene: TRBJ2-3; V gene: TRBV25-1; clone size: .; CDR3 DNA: TGTGCCAGCAGTGGAGACAGGTTCCTCTGGAGCACAGATACGCAGTATTTT; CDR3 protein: CASSGDRFLWSTDTQYF
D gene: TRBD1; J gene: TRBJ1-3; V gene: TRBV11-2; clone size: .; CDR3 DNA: TGTGCCAGCAGCTTCCAGGACAGGGGAAACACCATATATTTT; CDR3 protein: CASSFQDRGNTIYF
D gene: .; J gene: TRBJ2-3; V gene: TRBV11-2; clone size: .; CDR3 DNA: TGTGCCAGCAGTCGCGACAGAGCTAGCACAGATACGCAGTATTTT; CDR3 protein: CASSRDRASTDTQYF
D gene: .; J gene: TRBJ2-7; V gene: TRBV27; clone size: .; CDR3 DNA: TGTGCCAGCAGTTTAAATGGAGACGAGCAGTACTTC; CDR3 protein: CASSLNGDEQYF
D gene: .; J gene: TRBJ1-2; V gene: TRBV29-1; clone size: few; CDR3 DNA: TGCAGCGTTGAAACCAGGGTTGGGGGCTACACCTTC; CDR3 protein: CSVETRVGGYTF
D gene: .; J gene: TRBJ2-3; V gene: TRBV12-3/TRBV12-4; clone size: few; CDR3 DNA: TGTGCCAGCAGGTCCGGGGTCACAGATACGCAGTATTTT; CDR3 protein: CASRSGVTDTQYF
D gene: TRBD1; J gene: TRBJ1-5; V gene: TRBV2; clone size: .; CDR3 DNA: TGTGCCAGCAGAGAATCCGGGACAGGGGGCGATCGCAATCAGCCCCAGCATTTT; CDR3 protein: CASRESGTGGDRNQPQHF
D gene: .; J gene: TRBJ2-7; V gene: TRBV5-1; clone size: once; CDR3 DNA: TGCGCCAGCAGCTTCCTAACAGAGAATTACGAGCAGTACTTC; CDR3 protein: CASSFLTENYEQYF
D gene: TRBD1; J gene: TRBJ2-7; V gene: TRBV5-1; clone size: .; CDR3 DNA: TGCGCCAGCAGCTTTCCGGGACAGGGATTTTACGAGCAGTACTTC; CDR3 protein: CASSFPGQGFYEQYF
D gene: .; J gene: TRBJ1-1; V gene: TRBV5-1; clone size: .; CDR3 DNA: TGCGCCAGCAGCTTCTACCGGGAAACTGAAGCTTTCTTT; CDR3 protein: CASSFYRETEAFF
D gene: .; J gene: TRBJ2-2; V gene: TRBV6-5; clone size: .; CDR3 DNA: TGTGCCAGCAGTTACAGGGGCGACACCGGGGAGCTGTTTTTT; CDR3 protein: CASSYRGDTGELFF
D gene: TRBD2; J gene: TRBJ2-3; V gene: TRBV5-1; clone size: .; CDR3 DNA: TGCGCCAGCAGCGATCCGGGACTAGCAACGGATACGCAGTATTTT; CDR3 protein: CASSDPGLATDTQYF